Given below is one TCR beta chain in context. The antigen remains undetermined. Time point specified: pre-treatment baseline. Response was assessed by RECIST 1.1 at 12 weeks, except a couple of rapid progressors. Sequencing was performed with immunoSEQ multiplex PCR; in TCRdb, only in-frame clones are kept and a portion is missing. The sample includes 9,500 to 13,000 clones, around nine tenths of them seen just once. This record belongs to a study of blood T cell dynamics during melanoma immunotherapy. Study-level background: Standard first-line treatment here was pembrolizumab or nivolumab plus ipilimumab in metastatic melanoma.

Study results and caveats: PBMC repertoires of eventual disease-control patients split at W3 into clonality or diversity gains.

The sequence came from a human donor with melanoma. Source: blood, taken from a patient treated with checkpoint blockade.

The CDR3 nucleotides read TGTGCCATCAGACCGGGACAGGGGGCGTCCTCTGGGGCCAACGTCCTGACTTTC. Protein product: CAIRPGQGASSGANVLTF. The chain combines TRBV10-3 with TRBJ2-6; 12 nucleotides align to TRBD1. Germline V gives CDR1 ENHRY, CDR2 SYGVKD. V shed 6 bases, J shed 0 bases, and the junction held 6 bases outside the gene matches. CDR3 length: 18 residues.